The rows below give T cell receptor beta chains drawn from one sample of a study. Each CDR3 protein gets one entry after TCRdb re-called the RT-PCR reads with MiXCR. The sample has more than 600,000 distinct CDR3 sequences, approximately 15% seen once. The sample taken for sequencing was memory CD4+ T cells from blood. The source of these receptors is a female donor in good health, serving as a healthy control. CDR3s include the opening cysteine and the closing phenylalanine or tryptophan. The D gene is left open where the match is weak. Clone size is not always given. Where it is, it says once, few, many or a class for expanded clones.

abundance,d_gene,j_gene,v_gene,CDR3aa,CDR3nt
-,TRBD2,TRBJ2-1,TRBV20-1,CSARRREGYNEQFF,TGCAGTGCTAGGCGGCGGGAGGGGTACAATGAGCAGTTCTTC
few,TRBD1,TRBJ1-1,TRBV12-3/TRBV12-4,CASSAGTGWSEAFF,TGTGCCAGCAGCGCCGGGACAGGGTGGTCTGAAGCTTTCTTT
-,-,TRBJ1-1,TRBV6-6,CASTITIQNEAFF,TGTGCCAGCACCATTACGATACAGAATGAAGCTTTCTTT
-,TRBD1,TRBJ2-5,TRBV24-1,CATSGLAGTGDQETQYF,TGTGCCACCAGTGGTCTCGCCGGGACAGGGGACCAAGAGACCCAGTACTTC
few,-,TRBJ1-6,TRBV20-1,CSAQDGPSSGSPLHF,TGCAGTGCCCAAGATGGACCCTCCTCGGGGTCACCCCTCCACTTT
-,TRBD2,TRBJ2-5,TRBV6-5,CASTDPTSGEETQYF,TGTGCCAGCACTGATCCGACTAGCGGTGAAGAGACCCAGTACTTC
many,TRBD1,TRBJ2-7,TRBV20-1,CSAGTGVSYEQYF,TGCAGTGCGGGGACAGGGGTCTCCTACGAGCAGTACTTC
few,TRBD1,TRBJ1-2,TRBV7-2,CASSFTAGRGNYGYTF,TGTGCCAGCAGCTTTACGGCCGGCAGGGGGAACTATGGCTACACCTTC
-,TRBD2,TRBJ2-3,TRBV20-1,CSAGAGGGSTDTQYF,TGCAGTGCTGGTGCGGGGGGGGGTAGCACAGATACGCAGTATTTT
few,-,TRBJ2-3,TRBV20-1,CSASKGVPDTQYF,TGCAGTGCTAGTAAAGGGGTTCCAGATACGCAGTATTTT
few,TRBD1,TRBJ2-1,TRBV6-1,CASSELGQGAWNEQFF,TGTGCCAGCAGTGAATTAGGACAGGGGGCTTGGAATGAGCAGTTCTTC
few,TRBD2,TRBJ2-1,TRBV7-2,CASSLVTGLAMNEQFF,TGTGCCAGCAGCTTAGTCACGGGACTAGCTATGAATGAGCAGTTCTTC
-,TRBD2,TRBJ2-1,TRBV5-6,CASSFRTSGTFYNEQFF,TGTGCCAGCAGCTTTAGGACTAGCGGGACTTTCTACAATGAGCAGTTCTTC
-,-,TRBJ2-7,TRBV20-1,CSASAGPSYEQYF,TGCAGTGCTAGTGCAGGCCCCTCCTACGAGCAGTACTTC
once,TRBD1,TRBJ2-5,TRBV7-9,CASSRPDRPQGETQYF,TGTGCCAGCAGCCGACCGGACAGGCCTCAAGGGGAGACCCAGTACTTC
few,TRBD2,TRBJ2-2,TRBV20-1,CSASPGGGPGELFF,TGCAGTGCTAGCCCGGGAGGAGGCCCCGGGGAGCTGTTTTTT
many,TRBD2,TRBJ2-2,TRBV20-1,CSASSGTFTGELFF,TGCAGTGCTTCTAGCGGAACTTTCACCGGGGAGCTGTTTTTT
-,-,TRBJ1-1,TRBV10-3,CAISIDGMNTEAFF,TGTGCCATCAGTATCGACGGAATGAACACTGAAGCTTTCTTT
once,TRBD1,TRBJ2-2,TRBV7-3,CASSFGQGIGELFF,TGTGCCAGCAGCTTTGGACAGGGAATCGGGGAGCTGTTTTTT
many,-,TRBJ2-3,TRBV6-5,CASTWEDTQYF,TGTGCCAGCACCTGGGAGGATACGCAGTATTTT
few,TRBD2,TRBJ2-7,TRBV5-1,CASSMGRSGTSMIPEQYF,TGCGCCAGCAGTATGGGCCGATCGGGGACTAGCATGATTCCGGAGCAGTACTTC
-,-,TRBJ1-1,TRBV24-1,CATRGDGGGHEAFF,TGTGCCACCAGGGGGGACGGCGGAGGCCATGAAGCTTTCTTT
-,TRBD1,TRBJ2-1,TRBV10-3,CPISESITGASEQFF,TGTCCCATCAGTGAGTCGATTACAGGGGCTTCTGAGCAGTTCTTC
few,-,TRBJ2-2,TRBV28,CASTPFMVSGVNTGELFF,TGTGCCAGCACCCCCTTTATGGTTAGCGGAGTGAACACCGGGGAGCTGTTTTTT